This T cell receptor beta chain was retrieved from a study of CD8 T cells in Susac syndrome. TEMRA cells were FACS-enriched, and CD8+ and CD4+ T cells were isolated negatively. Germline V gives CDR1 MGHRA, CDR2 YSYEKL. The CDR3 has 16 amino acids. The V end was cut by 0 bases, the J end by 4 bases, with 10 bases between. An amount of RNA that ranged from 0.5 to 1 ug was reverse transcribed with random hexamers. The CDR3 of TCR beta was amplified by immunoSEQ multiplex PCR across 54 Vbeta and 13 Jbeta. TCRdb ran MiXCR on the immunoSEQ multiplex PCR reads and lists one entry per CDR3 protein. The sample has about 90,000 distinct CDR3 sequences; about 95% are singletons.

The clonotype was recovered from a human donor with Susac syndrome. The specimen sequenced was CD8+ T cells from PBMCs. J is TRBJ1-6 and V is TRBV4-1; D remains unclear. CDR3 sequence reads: CASSQDEGRYNSPLHF. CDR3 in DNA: TGCGCCAGCAGCCAAGATGAAGGACGGTATAATTCACCCCTCCACTTT.